Each of the 32 T cell receptor beta chains below was sequenced from the same sample in a study of T cell responses to AZD1222 COVID-19 vaccine. Libraries were prepared by immunoSEQ multiplex PCR; TCRdb keeps only in-frame clonotypes and omits some of them. The repertoire includes just under 85,000 clones, about 90% of them detected once, and 6.5% to 7.5% sits in the top ten. The sequencing used peripheral blood, collected on day 0 of AZD1222 vaccination. The receptors shown here come from an adult in good health.

The V and J genes are TRBV19 and TRBJ1-5; maybe TRBD1 (6 bases). The CDR3 totals 15 residues. V shed 6 bases and J shed 5 bases, with 17 bases lying between them. Germline loops: CDR1 LNHDA, CDR2 SQIVND (reference sequence). The CDR3 bases are TGTGCCAGTAGATGGTGGTCAGGGGAGGATCAGCCCCAGCATTTT. Encoded protein: CASRWWSGEDQPQHF.

This clone was seen once. The rearrangement uses TRBV19 and TRBJ1-5; weak D call: TRBD1 (6 bases). The CDR3 is made up of 15 amino acids. V was trimmed by 5 bases and J by 1 base, leaving 12 bases between them. The germline V gene encodes CDR1 LNHDA and CDR2 SQIVND (reference sequence). CDR3 DNA: TGTGCCAGTAGTTCAACACAGGGAAGCAATCAGCCCCAGCATTTT. This translates into CASSSTQGSNQPQHF.

The chain carries TRBV27 and TRBJ2-3; no clear D. CDR1 is MNHEY and CDR2 is SMNVEV in the germline V gene (reference sequence). Deletions cut 5 bases from V and 2 bases from J, with 14 bases between. This CDR3 region has 15 residues. CDR3 in amino acids: CASSHGPRTTDTQYF. CDR3 DNA sequence: TGTGCCAGCAGTCATGGACCAAGGACCACAGATACGCAGTATTTT.

The rearrangement uses TRBV5-4 and TRBJ1-4; no clear D. The CDR3 spans 15 residues. The germline gives CDR1 SGHNT, CDR2 YYREEE (reference sequence). Trimming left V 0 bases short and J 0 bases short, with 6 bases between. DNA of the CDR3: TGTGCCAGCAGCTTGGGAGGGTCAACTAATGAAAAACTGTTTTTT. This translates into CASSLGGSTNEKLFF.

The chain joins TRBV5-1 to TRBJ1-2; 7 positions agree with TRBD1. After removal of 3 bases from V and 4 bases from J, the junction contained 6 bases not matched to a gene. Germline CDR1 SGHRS, CDR2 YFSETQ. There are 14 residues in the CDR3. The CDR3 nucleotides are TGCGCCAGCAGCTGGGACAGTCAACCCTATGGCTACACCTTC. It codes for CASSWDSQPYGYTF.

The J gene is TRBJ2-7, the V gene TRBV7-2; TRBD2 matches 10 bases. Germline CDR1 reads SGHTA; CDR2 reads FQGNSA. V gave up 5 bases and J gave up 6 bases; unmatched junction bases: 10. This CDR3 region has 15 residues. The CDR3 region is CASSGSGTSVGEQYF. CDR3 DNA sequence: TGTGCCAGCAGCGGGTCCGGGACTAGCGTCGGCGAGCAGTACTTC.

This clone occurred once. This chain links TRBV10-3 with TRBJ2-1, with D possibly being TRBD2 (7 bases). Trimming cost V 4 bases and J 2 bases, with 12 bases left between them. Germline V gives CDR1 ENHRY, CDR2 SYGVKD. The CDR3 totals 15 residues. In DNA, the CDR3 is TGTGCCATCAGTGGGCGGGGGCTTCCCTACAATGAGCAGTTCTTC. Translation: CAISGRGLPYNEQFF.

The chain is built from TRBV13 and TRBJ1-5; D is uncertain. The CDR3 is 15 amino acids. Trimming pared 0 bases from V and 7 bases from J, leaving 13 bases between. From germline, CDR1 is PRHDT and CDR2 FYEKMQ (reference sequence). The CDR3 loop is CASSLGRGWRQPQHF. CDR3 coding DNA: TGTGCCAGCAGCTTAGGGCGGGGTTGGCGCCAGCCCCAGCATTTT.

This chain connects TRBV11-2 to TRBJ1-3, with 7 bases lining up with TRBD1. The junction had 3 bases not matched to a gene; V was cut back by 1 base and J by 0 bases. Germline V gene data show CDR1 as SGHAT and CDR2 as FQNNGV. The CDR3 loop spans 16 amino acids. Written as DNA, the CDR3 is TGTGCCAGCAGCTTAGGACAGGGCCGCTCTGGAAACACCATATATTTT. It specifies CASSLGQGRSGNTIYF.

This chain connects TRBV6-2 or TRBV6-3 to TRBJ1-5; TRBD1 matches 8 bases. This CDR3 region has 18 residues. With 0 bases clipped from V and 3 bases from J, the junction kept 10 bases outside the gene matches. Germline assignment: CDR1 MNHEY and CDR2 SVGEGT. The CDR3 bases are TGTGCCAGCAGTTACTCGGCGGGACAGGCGCCCTACAATCAGCCCCAGCATTTT. Amino acids: CASSYSAGQAPYNQPQHF.

The chain links TRBV10-3 to TRBJ2-1, with 10 bases lining up with TRBD2. Germline trimming cut 10 bases from V and 2 bases from J; bases unmatched to any gene: 8. Germline CDR1 ENHRY, CDR2 SYGVKD. This CDR3 contains 15 residues. The CDR3 is CATQAGGVTYNEQFF. As DNA, the CDR3 is TGTGCCACACAAGCGGGAGGGGTAACCTACAATGAGCAGTTCTTC.

This clone was seen more than once but under ten times. The chain uses TRBV15 and TRBJ1-5; D ambiguous. The CDR3 is 13 residues long. Germline V gene lookup returns CDR1 LNHNV and CDR2 YYDKDF (reference sequence). The ends were cut back, 0 bases at V and 5 bases at J, with 5 bases in the middle. DNA of the CDR3: TGTGCCACCAGCAGAGACCGATATCAGCCCCAGCATTTT. Translating gives CATSRDRYQPQHF.

The J gene is TRBJ2-3, the V gene TRBV6-4, with 9 bases that match TRBD2. V was pared by 3 bases and J by 4 bases, with 5 bases of the junction left unmatched. Per the germline V gene, CDR1 is MRHNA and CDR2 is SNTAGT. This CDR3 has 15 amino acids. The CDR3 DNA is TGTGCCAGCAGTGAAGGCGGGGGGGCCGCAGATACGCAGTATTTT. Residues: CASSEGGGAADTQYF.

The chain joins TRBV6-2 or TRBV6-3 to TRBJ2-2, with 14 bases matching TRBD2. Germline CDR1 MNHEY, CDR2 SVGEGT. V lost 7 bases, J lost 8 bases, and 9 bases stayed unmatched. The length of the CDR3 is 16 residues. CDR3 sequence reads: CASIPGLAGVLGELFF. CDR3 in DNA: TGTGCCAGCATCCCGGGACTAGCGGGAGTATTAGGGGAGCTGTTTTTT.

Here the CDR3 reads CASGLDPGGHSYNEQFF. DNA for the CDR3: TGTGCTAGTGGTTTGGACCCGGGGGGGCACTCCTACAATGAGCAGTTCTTC. The chain carries TRBV12-5 and TRBJ2-1; 8 bases agree with TRBD2. This CDR3 spans 17 amino acids. CDR1 LGHNT and CDR2 FRNRAP come from the germline V gene. V was pared by 1 base and J by 0 bases, with 5 bases of the junction left unmatched. Looking up the rest from reference TRBV12-5 and TRBJ2-1 gives the full variable domain: DARVTQTPRHKVTEMGQEVTMRCQPILGHNTVFWYRQTMMQGLELLAYFRNRAPLDDSGMPKDRFSAEMPDATLATLKIQPSEPRDSAVYFCASGLDPGGHSYNEQFFGPGTRLTVL.

Of note for this clone: In the same sample, other DNA sequences code for this CDR3. The gene calls are TRBV7-8 and TRBJ2-7; D call uncertain. Germline V CDR1 and CDR2: SGHVS, FQNEAQ. The CDR3 totals 11 residues. Between the trimmed V and J ends, which lost 5 bases and 1 base, there was a span of 3 bases. The CDR3 reads CASSPSYEQYF. The CDR3 DNA reads TGTGCCAGCAGCCCTTCCTACGAGCAGTACTTC.

V is TRBV28 and J is TRBJ1-4; D possibly corresponds to TRBD1 (5 bases). The germline V gene has CDR1 MDHEN and CDR2 SYDVKM. The CDR3 is 16 residues long. The V gene lost 8 bases and the J gene lost 7 bases, with 23 bases spanning the gap. The CDR3 spells CASGLLGEGKSEKLFF. The CDR3 DNA reads TGTGCCAGCGGACTGTTGGGGGAAGGGAAGAGTGAAAAACTGTTTTTT.

This clone has a single count. V usage is TRBV18 and J usage is TRBJ2-1, with TRBD2 identical over 9 bases. The germline V gene has CDR1 KGHSH and CDR2 LQKENI. This CDR3 is built from 16 residues. Germline trimming cut 1 base from V and 4 bases from J; bases unmatched to any gene: 5. CDR3 bases: TGTGCCAGCTCACCACAGGGACTAGCCGGTTACAATGAGCAGTTCTTC. Encoded protein: CASSPQGLAGYNEQFF.

V and J are TRBV12-3 or TRBV12-4 and TRBJ2-1; D perhaps matches TRBD2 (6 bases). Deletions cut 7 bases from V and 12 bases from J, with 16 bases between. This CDR3 is built from 12 residues. CDR3 region: CASKGGPVGQFF. The CDR3 DNA reads as TGTGCCAGCAAGGGAGGCCCCGTGGGGCAGTTCTTC.

The rearrangement joins TRBV9 to TRBJ2-2; 9 positions agree with TRBD2. With V trimmed by 3 bases and J by 7 bases, 7 bases remained unmatched. The length of the CDR3 is 15 residues. Germline V gives CDR1 SGDLS, CDR2 YYNGEE. The CDR3 nucleotides are TGTGCCAGCAGCGCCGTAGCGGGAGAGGGCGGGGAGCTGTTTTTT. Its translation is CASSAVAGEGGELFF.

There are a few counts of this clone. This rearrangement joins TRBV3-1 (or the pseudogene TRBV3-2) to TRBJ2-7; no clear D. V was trimmed by 4 bases and J by 2 bases, leaving 12 bases between them. This CDR3 comprises 14 residues. Germline assignment: CDR1 LGHDT and CDR2 YNNKEL (reference sequence). The CDR3 loop is CASSPSTKAYEQYF. CDR3 DNA: TGTGCCAGCAGCCCAAGTACTAAAGCCTACGAGCAGTACTTC.

The rearrangement links TRBV9 to TRBJ2-1, with unresolved D. Germline CDR1 SGDLS, CDR2 YYNGEE. This CDR3 comprises 15 residues. V dropped 3 bases and J dropped 0 bases, with 10 bases sitting between them. CDR3 nucleotide sequence: TGTGCCAGCAGCGCCGTCATGAGCTCCTACAATGAGCAGTTCTTC. Protein sequence: CASSAVMSSYNEQFF.

The rearrangement uses TRBV30 and TRBJ1-1, with D possibly TRBD1 on 5 matching bases. Trimming removed 3 bases at V and 11 bases at J, with 10 bases between. This CDR3 comprises 10 residues. Germline V gives CDR1 GTSNPN, CDR2 SVGIG (reference sequence). CDR3 amino acids: CAWRERGAFF. DNA for the CDR3: TGTGCCTGGAGGGAGAGGGGTGCTTTCTTT. The variable domain in full, completed from reference TRBV30 and TRBJ1-1, reads SQTIHQWPATLVQPVGSPLSLECTVEGTSNPNLYWYRQAAGRGLQLLFYSVGIGQISSEVPQNLSASRPQDRQFILSSKKLLLSDSGFYLCAWRERGAFFGQGTRLTVV.

With respect to this clone: One end of the junction varies from germline; a read error may be responsible. The chain links TRBV7-7 to TRBJ2-5; D perhaps matches TRBD2 (6 bases). The CDR3 totals 15 residues. Germline V gene lookup returns CDR1 SSHAT and CDR2 FNYEAQ (reference sequence). DNA of the CDR3: TGTGCTAGCAGCTTAGGTGGGACTCGAGAAGAGACCCAGTACTTC. Translating it yields CASSLGGTREETQYF.

The chain joins TRBV7-2 to TRBJ2-5; 13 nucleotides align to TRBD2. This CDR3 comprises 15 residues. The V and J ends lost 5 bases and 4 bases, in that order; junction bases with no gene match: 4. CDR1 SGHTA and CDR2 FQGNSA come from the germline V gene. The chain's CDR3 is CASSQGLAGRETQYF. The CDR3 DNA sequence: TGTGCCAGCAGCCAGGGACTAGCGGGACGAGAGACCCAGTACTTC.

The rearrangement joins TRBV5-1 to TRBJ2-5, with 8 bases aligning to TRBD1. V trimming: 4 bases; J trimming: 1 base; junction bases outside the gene matches: 3. The CDR3 is 14 residues long. Germline-derived CDR1 and CDR2 are SGHRS and YFSETQ. The CDR3 is CASSPQGAQETQYF. The CDR3 DNA reads as TGCGCCAGCAGCCCCCAGGGGGCCCAAGAGACCCAGTACTTC.

The gene calls are TRBV28 and TRBJ1-1, with D possibly being TRBD1 (5 bases). CDR3 length equals 13 residues. V was cut by 6 bases and J by 5 bases, with 13 bases left in between. The germline V gene has CDR1 MDHEN and CDR2 SYDVKM. The CDR3 loop reads CASSLQGRTEAFF. The CDR3 DNA reads TGTGCCAGCAGCCTCCAGGGAAGGACTGAAGCTTTCTTT. Variable domain in full (rest from reference TRBV28 and TRBJ1-1): DVKVTQSSRYLVKRTGEKVFLECVQDMDHENMFWYRQDPGLGLRLIYFSYDVKMKEKGDIPEGYSVSREKKERFSLILESASTNQTSMYLCASSLQGRTEAFFGQGTRLTVV.

Note on this clone: In the same sample, other DNA sequences code for this CDR3. The gene calls are TRBV2 and TRBJ2-1; TRBD2 matches at 8 bases. Germline V gene lookup returns CDR1 SNHLY and CDR2 FYNNEI. J gave up 3 bases and V 1 base, and 5 bases lay outside the gene matches. The CDR3 sequence is 16 residues long. The CDR3 bases are TGTGCCAGCAGTGAAGAGGGCGGGGGGAACTACAATGAGCAGTTCTTC. Its translation is CASSEEGGGNYNEQFF.

With respect to this clone: This CDR3 is also generated by other DNA sequences in the sample. The rearrangement joins TRBV19 to TRBJ1-2; weak D call: TRBD1 (5 bases). Germline V lookup: CDR1 LNHDA, CDR2 SQIVND (reference sequence). This CDR3 is 15 amino acids long. V gave up 5 bases and J gave up 5 bases, with 18 bases separating them. DNA of the CDR3: TGTGCCAGTAGTCTGGCTGGGACGGGCGGTTATGGCTACACCTTC. This translates into CASSLAGTGGYGYTF.

The chain recombines TRBV24-1 with TRBJ2-3; TRBD1 matches 7 bases. The CDR3 spans 15 residues. V dropped 4 bases and J dropped 0; count of bases not matched to a gene: 3. Germline V gives CDR1 KGHDR, CDR2 SFDVKD. The CDR3 spells CATSDGTASTDTQYF. As DNA, the CDR3 is TGTGCCACCAGTGACGGGACAGCGAGCACAGATACGCAGTATTTT.

The V and J genes are TRBV6-6 and TRBJ2-6, with a possible D match to TRBD2 (5 bases). Germline V gene lookup returns CDR1 MNHNY and CDR2 SVGAGI (reference sequence). The CDR3 length is 15 residues. Trimming shortened V by 8 bases and J by 0 bases, and 11 bases separated the two germline ends. The CDR3 spells CASGRRFSGANVLTF. Written as DNA, the CDR3 is TGTGCCAGCGGGAGACGGTTCTCTGGGGCCAACGTCCTGACTTTC.

The chain carries TRBV21-1 and TRBJ2-2; the table's TRBD2 call for D was not verified on the DNA. TRBV21-1 is a recognized pseudogene. The CDR3 is made up of 13 amino acids. The CDR3 protein is CAGLGGNTGELFF. The DNA for the CDR3 is TGTGCCGGGTTGGGGGGGAACACCGGGGAGCTGTTTTTT.